Listed below are T cell receptor beta chains from one sample, sequenced in a study of blood T cell repertoires in COVID-19. Data came from immunoSEQ multiplex PCR; TCRdb stores just in-frame clones and leaves some out. In the table there are some 240,000 clones, around 86% of which are singletons. The sequenced sample consisted of peripheral blood. The receptor set was obtained from a woman in her 70s with COVID-19, enrolled during active disease. Each CDR3 is given with its conserved first and last residue. D genes are given only for firm matches. Not all rows give a size; the values are once, few, many and, for expanded clones, a class.

cdr3_nt | cdr3_aa | d_call | j_call | v_call | clone_size
TGTGCCACCGGACGACAGGGAGGATCACCCCTCCACTTT | CATGRQGGSPLHF | TRBD1 | TRBJ1-6 | TRBV15 | NA
TGTGCCAGCAGCTTGGGGGACAGCTCCTACGAGCAGTACTTC | CASSLGDSSYEQYF | TRBD1 | TRBJ2-7 | TRBV5-5 | NA
TGTGCCTGGAGTTTGAAAGCTAGCGGACCTTCCTACGAGCAGTACTTC | CAWSLKASGPSYEQYF | TRBD2 | TRBJ2-7 | TRBV30 | NA
TGTGCCAGCAGCGTAGGTCGGGGGGGTCAAGAGACCCAGTACTTC | CASSVGRGGQETQYF | TRBD2 | TRBJ2-5 | TRBV9 | NA
TGTGCCAGCAGCTTTGGACAGGGGTTCGGGGAGCTGTTTTTT | CASSFGQGFGELFF | TRBD1 | TRBJ2-2 | TRBV7-2 | NA
TGTGCCAGCAGCGCCCGGGACTACGTAGATACGCAGTATTTT | CASSARDYVDTQYF | TRBD2 | TRBJ2-3 | TRBV7-2 | NA
TGCGCCAGCAGCCAAGATGGGACAGGGGCCGGGGAGCTGTTTTTT | CASSQDGTGAGELFF | TRBD1 | TRBJ2-2 | TRBV4-3 | NA
TGCGCCAGCAGCCGACAGGGAACGAACACTGAAGCTTTCTTT | CASSRQGTNTEAFF | TRBD1 | TRBJ1-1 | TRBV5-1 | NA
TGTGCCAGCGGGGGGAGGTCCAAAAACATTCAGTACTTC | CASGGRSKNIQYF | NA | TRBJ2-4 | TRBV6-5 | NA
TGTGCCAGCAGCTTAGGTAGCGGGAGGGCAACCTACAATGAGCAGTTCTTC | CASSLGSGRATYNEQFF | TRBD2 | TRBJ2-1 | TRBV7-9 | once
TGTGCCAGCAGCTTGCCAGGGGGCTACGAGCAGTACTTC | CASSLPGGYEQYF | TRBD1 | TRBJ2-7 | TRBV5-4 | few
TGTGCCAGCAGCCGCGACAGGGGGAATCAGCCCCAGCATTTT | CASSRDRGNQPQHF | TRBD1 | TRBJ1-5 | TRBV5-5 | NA
TGTGCCAGCAGCCTATCGGGAGCGAGACCCTACGAGCAGTACTTC | CASSLSGARPYEQYF | NA | TRBJ2-7 | TRBV7-9 | NA
TGTGCCAGTTTTAGCGGGCTTAACACCGGGGAGCTGTTTTTT | CASFSGLNTGELFF | TRBD2 | TRBJ2-2 | TRBV7-2 | NA
TGTGCCAGTAGTATGGGGGGGTTGAGCTCTGGGGCCAACGTCCTGACTTTC | CASSMGGLSSGANVLTF | TRBD2 | TRBJ2-6 | TRBV19 | NA
TGTGCCAGCAGTTTACCCCAGGGTCCCCAAGAGACCCAGTACTTC | CASSLPQGPQETQYF | NA | TRBJ2-5 | TRBV28 | NA
TGTGCCAGCAGCTTAGCGCGGGGTAATGAGCAGTTCTTC | CASSLARGNEQFF | NA | TRBJ2-1 | TRBV7-2 | NA
TGTGCCAGCAGCGGGCCGACAGGGGGCCCTAGCGGGACCCAGTACTTC | CASSGPTGGPSGTQYF | TRBD1 | TRBJ2-5 | TRBV5-4 | NA
TGTGCCAGCAGAGGCTGGGAGGCAGGGGGTAGAAACTATGGCTACACCTTC | CASRGWEAGGRNYGYTF | TRBD1 | TRBJ1-2 | TRBV7-9 | once
TGCAGTGCTAGTGGGGACAGAGCCGACGAGCAGTACTTC | CSASGDRADEQYF | TRBD1 | TRBJ2-7 | TRBV20-1 | NA
TGTGCCAGCAGCCCGGGTTGGGGCGGCTACACCTTC | CASSPGWGGYTF | NA | TRBJ1-2 | TRBV5-6 | NA
TGTGCCATCAGCGATATAGAAATAGCGGGAGGGCCCCCCGAGCAGTACTTC | CAISDIEIAGGPPEQYF | TRBD2 | TRBJ2-7 | TRBV10-3 | NA
TGTGCCAGTATTTCGAGGGGGCGAGGAACTGAAGCTTTCTTT | CASISRGRGTEAFF | TRBD1 | TRBJ1-1 | TRBV19 | NA
TGTGCCAGCAAGTACGAGGGTTCTAGCCACGAGCAGTACTTC | CASKYEGSSHEQYF | NA | TRBJ2-7 | TRBV6-5 | NA
TGTGCCAGCAGCCGGGACAGCTCAGTGGGGGAGCAGTACTTC | CASSRDSSVGEQYF | TRBD1 | TRBJ2-7 | TRBV7-2 | NA
TGCGCCAGCAGTTTACTAGCGGGAGGGCCCTACGAGCAGTACTTC | CASSLLAGGPYEQYF | TRBD2 | TRBJ2-7 | TRBV10-2 | NA
TGTGCCTGGAGTGTAGGGGGGGGAGACACATTAAAAACCCGTAGCTACACCTTC | CAWSVGGGDTLKTRSYTF | NA | TRBJ1-2 | TRBV30 | NA
TGTGCCAGCAGCGTAGGGAGCCGTTGGGACAGGGGAGACACCATATATTTT | CASSVGSRWDRGDTIYF | TRBD1 | TRBJ1-3 | TRBV9 | NA
TGTGCCAGCAGTTTTACGAGGAACACTGAAGCTTTCTTT | CASSFTRNTEAFF | NA | TRBJ1-1 | TRBV28 | NA
TGTGCCAGCAGCTTAAACAGCAGGGGAATTGCCGGGGAGCTGTTTTTT | CASSLNSRGIAGELFF | NA | TRBJ2-2 | TRBV7-8 | NA
TGTGCCAGTAGTGGGCTAGCCGCGAACACCGGGGAGCTGTTTTTT | CASSGLAANTGELFF | NA | TRBJ2-2 | TRBV19 | NA
TGTGCCAGCTCACCACAGGGACAACCCAACCATCAGCCCCAGCATTTT | CASSPQGQPNHQPQHF | NA | TRBJ1-5 | TRBV18 | few
TGTGCCAGCAGTTCTCTAAAGGGGCATGAGCAGTTCTTC | CASSSLKGHEQFF | NA | TRBJ2-1 | TRBV27 | NA
TGTGCCAGCAGTACAGGGTACCCGCCTTACGAGCAGTACTTC | CASSTGYPPYEQYF | NA | TRBJ2-7 | TRBV6-5 | NA
TGTGCCAGCAGTATAGGAGAACTGACCTACAATGAGCAGTTCTTC | CASSIGELTYNEQFF | NA | TRBJ2-1 | TRBV7-3 | NA
TGTGCCTCGGGACAGGGGGTTAAAAAACTGTTTTTT | CASGQGVKKLFF | TRBD1 | TRBJ1-4 | TRBV28 | NA
TGTGCCAGCAGGCGTCAGGGGTTCAGGGAGACCCAGTACTTC | CASRRQGFRETQYF | NA | TRBJ2-5 | TRBV28 | NA
TGTGCCAGCAGTTCCTCCACTAGCGGCAAAGAGACCCAGTACTTC | CASSSSTSGKETQYF | TRBD2 | TRBJ2-5 | TRBV6-5 | once
TGTGCCAGCAGCTATACATGGGGCTACACCTTC | CASSYTWGYTF | NA | TRBJ1-2 | TRBV7-2 | NA
TGTGCCAGCGGATTTTCAGGGGGCGCGGGTTCCGAGCAGTACTTC | CASGFSGGAGSEQYF | TRBD1 | TRBJ2-7 | TRBV6-6 | NA
TGTGCCAGCTCACCTAATGAGGACTGGGCTTTCTTT | CASSPNEDWAFF | NA | TRBJ1-1 | TRBV18 | NA
TGCAGCGCCCTGCAACTTGAAGATACGCAGTATTTT | CSALQLEDTQYF | NA | TRBJ2-3 | TRBV29-1 | NA
TGCAGTGCTAGTGGCAGGGGGCATACTAATCAGCCCCAGCATTTT | CSASGRGHTNQPQHF | TRBD1 | TRBJ1-5 | TRBV20-1 | NA